What follows is one T cell receptor (beta chain) and its context. Trimming removed 2 bases from V and 3 bases from J, with 17 bases in between. Germline-derived CDR1 and CDR2 are MNHEY and SVGEGT. The CDR3 covers 16 residues. Patients of the Seattle cohort, enrolled during active infection, were followed longitudinally. The data originate from a study of blood T cell repertoires in COVID-19. At the level of the study: T cells, B-cell-depleted T cells, or PBMCs provided the cDNA or gDNA that served as material.

In the original workflow: Researchers report that nucleated cell counts were estimated from reference gene primer amplification. Sequencing used immunoSEQ multiplex PCR; TCRdb keeps in-frame clones, though not all of them. From that table come the V and J calls and clone size; the DNA was used to work out D and trimming. The top ten hold 3% of the sample, which has roughly 340,000 clones, roughly 90% seen once. The source material was peripheral blood. The sequence was obtained from a woman aged 25 to 39 with COVID-19, enrolled during active disease. The V and J genes are TRBV6-2 or TRBV6-3 and TRBJ2-7, with D perhaps TRBD2 (5 bases). The DNA for the CDR3 is TGTGCCAGCAGTTACAACAGTCGGGGTTCTATCTACGAGCAGTACTTC. The encoded protein is CASSYNSRGSIYEQYF.